This T cell receptor beta chain was obtained from a study of cytomegalovirus exposure and HLA in healthy donors. For this clone: This sample also contains other DNA sequences that code for the same CDR3.

This CDR3 contains 15 residues. Looked up from germline, CDR1 is SGHRS and CDR2 is YFSETQ. V dropped 0 bases and J dropped 4; count of bases not matched to a gene: 2. The PCR used 60 Vbeta and 13 Jbeta primers. TCRdb keeps only in-frame clones here, not all; method: immunoSEQ multiplex PCR. Of 95,000 to 150,000 clones listed, approximately 72% are singletons. This sequence joins TRBV5-1 and TRBJ2-5; 11 nucleotides agree with TRBD2. The TCR sequence derives from a man between 18 and 35 years old in good health and CMV-seronegative. What was sequenced was PBMCs. This chain's CDR3 is CASSLGLAGGETQYF. The CDR3 coding sequence is TGCGCCAGCAGCTTGGGGCTAGCGGGGGGAGAGACCCAGTACTTC.